These T cell receptor beta chains were read from a single sample in a study of cytomegalovirus exposure and HLA in healthy donors. Libraries were prepared by immunoSEQ multiplex PCR; TCRdb keeps only in-frame clonotypes and omits some of them. The sample comprises 150,000 to 200,000 clones, more than 60% of which are singletons, and around 4% rests with the top ten. Specimen: PBMCs. The receptors come from a man aged 35-49 years in good health and CMV-seronegative. Each CDR3 is given with its conserved first and last residue. D genes are given only for firm matches. Only some rows state a clone size, as once, few, many or a class for expanded clones.

cdr3_length j_call d_call clone_size v_call cdr3_nt cdr3_aa
12 TRBJ2-1 TRBD2 NA TRBV6-1 TGTGCCAGCAGGGGGGGAGGGTCAGAGCAGTTCTTC CASRGGGSEQFF
15 TRBJ1-5 NA once TRBV11-2 TGTGCCAGCAGCTCAGGGTCCAGGGACAATCAGCCCCAGCATTTT CASSSGSRDNQPQHF
14 TRBJ1-3 NA NA TRBV6-5 TGTGCCAGCAGTTACGGGGGGACTGGAAACACCATATATTTT CASSYGGTGNTIYF
15 TRBJ2-2 NA NA TRBV27 TGTGCCAGCAGTTTCGAGGTCCCAAACACCGGGGAGCTGTTTTTT CASSFEVPNTGELFF
12 TRBJ1-2 NA NA TRBV29-1 TGCAGCGATGTCGGACGGGCGGGCGGCTACACCTTC CSDVGRAGGYTF
15 TRBJ1-6 NA NA TRBV6-5 TGTGCCAGCAGTTCCGACAGCTCCTATAATTCACCCCTCCACTTT CASSSDSSYNSPLHF
16 TRBJ2-6 TRBD1 few TRBV4-3 TGCGCCAGCAGCCAAGGGGACAGCTCTGGGGCCAACGTCCTGACTTTC CASSQGDSSGANVLTF
13 TRBJ1-4 TRBD1 NA TRBV7-9 TGTTCCAGCAGTTATACAGGGGTTGGGGAACTGTTTTTT CSSSYTGVGELFF
17 TRBJ1-2 NA NA TRBV4-1 TGCGCCAGCAGCCAAGATGGGCCGGGACAAATCGGCTATGGCTACACCTTC CASSQDGPGQIGYGYTF
15 TRBJ1-4 NA NA TRBV5-1 TGCGCCAGCAGCGTGGGCCTTCGCGGGGATGAAAAACTGTTTTTT CASSVGLRGDEKLFF
17 TRBJ2-1 NA NA TRBV12-1 TGTGCCAGCAGCTTTGGGGGGCGTGGGAGCTCCTACAATGAGCAGTTCTTC CASSFGGRGSSYNEQFF
13 TRBJ2-7 TRBD1 NA TRBV5-4 TGTGCCAGCAGTATGGGACAGGGCTACGAGCAGTACTTC CASSMGQGYEQYF
15 TRBJ2-3 NA NA TRBV6-1 TGTGCCAGCAGTGAAGTGGCGGGAATGGCAGATACGCAGTATTTT CASSEVAGMADTQYF
14 TRBJ1-2 NA NA TRBV5-1 TGCGCCAGCAGCGCGCACAGGGAAATCGATGGCTACACCTTC CASSAHREIDGYTF
15 TRBJ2-5 NA NA TRBV25-1 TGTGCCAGCAGTGAACCCCAGGGCTTTGGGGAGACCCAGTACTTC CASSEPQGFGETQYF
15 TRBJ2-2 TRBD1 NA TRBV2 TGTGCCAGCAGAAGGGGCAGGGGGAGCACCGGGGAGCTGTTTTTT CASRRGRGSTGELFF
16 TRBJ1-1 NA few TRBV9 TGTGCCAGCAGCGTAGCCCCTGACAGGACAAACACTGAAGCTTTCTTT CASSVAPDRTNTEAFF
16 TRBJ2-3 TRBD2 few TRBV5-8 TGTGCCAGCAGCAGGACTAGCGGGGGCCGGTCGCATACGCAGTATTTT CASSRTSGGRSHTQYF
15 TRBJ1-2 NA NA TRBV5-6 TGTGCCAGCACCCCCAAGTTTTTACGAGACTATGGCTACACCTTC CASTPKFLRDYGYTF
15 TRBJ1-2 NA NA TRBV30 TGTGCCTGGAGTGTACGAGAAGAACTTAACTATGGCTACACCTTC CAWSVREELNYGYTF
15 TRBJ2-1 NA NA TRBV4-2 TGTGCCAGCAGCCAAGCGGGAAGCTCCTACAATGAGCAGTTCTTC CASSQAGSSYNEQFF
15 TRBJ2-2 TRBD1 NA TRBV2 TGTGCCAGCAGTGAAGGCGGGACAGGCACCGGGGAGCTGTTTTTT CASSEGGTGTGELFF
13 TRBJ1-5 TRBD1 NA TRBV6-6 TGTGCCAGCAACGGACAGGCGGTCGAGCCCCAGCATTTT CASNGQAVEPQHF
14 TRBJ1-2 TRBD1 once TRBV29-1 TGCAGCGCAGAGTCCCGGACAGGGGACTATGGCTACACCTTC CSAESRTGDYGYTF
13 TRBJ1-1 NA few TRBV7-3 TGTGCCAGCAGCCGCCAGGGAAGCACTGAAGCTTTCTTT CASSRQGSTEAFF
19 TRBJ2-6 TRBD1 NA TRBV5-1 TGCGCCAGCAGCTTGGTCCGGGACAGCCTCTTTACTGGGGCCAACGTCCTGACTTTC CASSLVRDSLFTGANVLTF
13 TRBJ2-2 TRBD2 few TRBV6-6 TGTGCCAGCAGTTATTACCCGCCGGGGGGGCTGTTTTTT CASSYYPPGGLFF
14 TRBJ1-2 TRBD1 NA TRBV6-5 TGTGCCAGCAGCCCGAGACAGGGGGCGTATGGCTACACCTTC CASSPRQGAYGYTF
12 TRBJ1-1 NA NA TRBV30 TGTGCCTGGAGTGAGAGGGGGACTGAAGCTTTCTTT CAWSERGTEAFF
13 TRBJ2-1 TRBD2 NA TRBV6-4 TGTGCCAGCAGTGACGGGACTAGCAATGAGCAGTTCTTC CASSDGTSNEQFF
12 TRBJ1-6 TRBD1 NA TRBV5-4 TGTGCCAGCAGCCGACAGGGCTCACCCCTCCACTTT CASSRQGSPLHF
16 TRBJ2-1 NA NA TRBV27 TGTGCCAGCAGTACTTCCCCCAGGATCACCTACAATGAGCAGTTCTTC CASSTSPRITYNEQFF
11 TRBJ2-7 TRBD1 NA TRBV30 TGTGCCTGGAGTGTACCGGGACAGTGGTACTTC CAWSVPGQWYF
11 TRBJ1-1 NA few TRBV5-6 TGTGCCAGCAGCCGGTACACTGAAGCTTTCTTT CASSRYTEAFF
13 TRBJ1-1 NA NA TRBV7-3 TGTGCCAGCAGCCTCCGAGAGGGGGCTGAAGCTTTCTTT CASSLREGAEAFF
15 TRBJ2-7 TRBD1 NA TRBV5-1 TGCGCCAGCGGGAACGACCGGGACAGGGCCTACGAGCAGTACTTC CASGNDRDRAYEQYF
11 TRBJ2-7 NA NA TRBV20-1 TGCAGTGCTAGGATTACGGGGGAGCAGTACTTC CSARITGEQYF
14 TRBJ2-1 TRBD1 NA TRBV5-1 TGCGCCAGCCGATTTACAGGGGACGGCAATGAGCAGTTCTTC CASRFTGDGNEQFF
15 TRBJ2-1 TRBD1 NA TRBV11-3 TGTGCCAGCAGCTCAGCCGGGACAGGGGACAATGAGCAGTTCTTC CASSSAGTGDNEQFF
17 TRBJ2-5 TRBD2 NA TRBV4-2 TGTGCCAGCAGCCATGGGACTAGCGGAGAGCCTGAAGAGACCCAGTACTTC CASSHGTSGEPEETQYF
21 TRBJ2-5 TRBD2 NA TRBV15 TGTGCCACCAGCAGAGATCTGCCTAGCGTCGGCGGGGGGCCGGAACAAGAGACCCAGTACTTC CATSRDLPSVGGGPEQETQYF
14 TRBJ2-7 TRBD1 NA TRBV10-3 TGTGCCATCAGCCTGGACAGGGCGACCTACGAGCAGTACTTC CAISLDRATYEQYF
14 TRBJ1-4 NA NA TRBV6-5 TGTGCCAGCAGTTACTCGTGGGGAGGGGGAAAACTGTTTTTT CASSYSWGGGKLFF
16 TRBJ2-5 TRBD2 NA TRBV7-9 TGTGCCAGCAGCCCCCGTGGGGGGGGGTACCAAGAGACCCAGTACTTC CASSPRGGGYQETQYF
13 TRBJ2-3 NA few TRBV5-1 TGCGCCAGCAGCTCCTACAGGGCAGATACGCAGTATTTT CASSSYRADTQYF
12 TRBJ1-1 NA NA TRBV28 TGTGCCAGCAGTTTATCATCAGGGGAAGCTTTCTTT CASSLSSGEAFF
14 TRBJ1-4 NA NA TRBV4-1 TGCGCCAGCAGCCAGGCCCCTGGCCCGGGAATTAAGGTTTTT CASSQAPGPGIKVF
12 TRBJ1-1 NA NA TRBV29-1 TGCAGCGCGCTGGGACAGAACACTGAAGCTTTCTTT CSALGQNTEAFF
20 TRBJ2-3 TRBD2 few TRBV10-1 TGCGCCAGCGGGGGCCCCGGGGGGACTAGCGGGGGCTCTAGCACAGATACGCAGTATTTT CASGGPGGTSGGSSTDTQYF
13 TRBJ1-4 NA few TRBV19 TGTGCCACCTCAGATTACAGATTTGAAAAACTGTTTTTT CATSDYRFEKLFF
14 TRBJ2-3 TRBD2 NA TRBV9 TGTGCCAGCAGCGACGGGGGGGCTGGAGATACGCAGTATTTT CASSDGGAGDTQYF
15 TRBJ2-3 TRBD1 NA TRBV7-8 TGTGCCAGCAGCTCGGGGACAGGGAAAAGGGATACGCAGTATTTT CASSSGTGKRDTQYF
15 TRBJ1-5 NA NA TRBV19 TGTGCCAGTAGCGTACAGCAAGGTGAGAATCAGCCCCAGCATTTT CASSVQQGENQPQHF
13 TRBJ2-7 TRBD1 NA TRBV6-5 TGTGCCAGCAGTCACAGGGGCTCCTACGAGCAGTACTTC CASSHRGSYEQYF
15 TRBJ1-2 NA once TRBV28 TGTGCCAGCAGTTTATCTCTGGGGGGGAACTATGGCTACACCTTC CASSLSLGGNYGYTF